Sequencing of this T cell receptor beta chain was carried out in a study of molecular identifiers for immune sequencing clone quantification. Study-wide background: Four of five RNA aliquots from around 18,000 or 91,000 naive CD8 T cells were sequenced. Study-wide points: Clones exceeding 20 RNA copies carried over 97% of effector molecules but under 1% of naive-cell molecules.

Previously described methods with listed TCR primers produced the bulk TCR libraries. TCRdb recomputed calls from the PCR reads with MiXCR, one row per CDR3 protein. This table holds approximately 97,000 distinct CDR3 sequences, less than 25% found once. This clonotype was detected ten times or more. What it binds is unknown. When naive CD8 T cells were sorted, they were gated as CD8+CD4-CCR7+CD45RA+. The sequenced sample was naive CD8+ T cells from blood, with Jurkat cell RNA spiked in. Subset indicated: FACS-sorted CD8+CD4-CCR7+CD45RA+ naive T cells. This TCR was recovered from a human donor in good health. Some libraries in this study had Jurkat cell RNA spiked in.

The CDR3 DNA sequence: TGTGCCAGCAGTGAAATGGTCCAGGGATCCTACGAGCAGTACTTC. Translation gives CASSEMVQGSYEQYF. V usage is TRBV2 and J usage is TRBJ2-7; D perhaps matches TRBD1 (5 bases). This CDR3 spans 15 amino acids. The V end was cut by 2 bases, the J end by 1 base, with 12 bases between. Looked up from germline, CDR1 is SNHLY and CDR2 is FYNNEI.